These 27 T cell receptor beta chains were sequenced from one sample in a study of blood T cell repertoires in COVID-19. Assay used: immunoSEQ multiplex PCR; TCRdb lists only in-frame clones, some missing. Here the sample spans roughly 230,000 clones, 82% being singletons. Source material: peripheral blood. These receptors all come from a woman of 80 years or more with acute or convalescent COVID-19.

V and J are TRBV3-1 (or the pseudogene TRBV3-2) and TRBJ1-4, with D tentatively TRBD1 (5 bases). CDR1 and CDR2 from the germline V gene are LGHDT and YNNKEL (reference sequence). Trimming shortened V by 1 base and J by 8 bases, and 11 bases separated the two germline ends. The CDR3 sequence is 14 residues long. CDR3 nucleotides: TGTGCCAGCAGCCAAGCCAGGGTCGGGGAAAAACTGTTTTTT. The encoded protein is CASSQARVGEKLFF.

This clone occurred once. The genes are TRBV2 and TRBJ1-1; D unresolved. Trimming removed 3 bases at V and 6 bases at J, with 5 bases between. Germline CDR1 and CDR2: SNHLY and FYNNEI. This CDR3 comprises 11 residues. The CDR3 DNA reads as TGTGCCAGCAGTGAGTCCTCTGAAGCTTTCTTT. As protein: CASSESSEAFF. The complete variable domain, with remaining parts taken from reference TRBV2 and TRBJ1-1, reads EPEVTQTPSHQVTQMGQEVILRCVPISNHLYFYWYRQILGQKVEFLVSFYNNEISEKSEIFDDQFSVERPDGSNFTLKIRSTKLEDSAMYFCASSESSEAFFGQGTRLTVV.

V gene TRBV3-1 (or the pseudogene TRBV3-2) combines with J gene TRBJ1-1, with D perhaps TRBD1 (6 bases). Trimming pared 4 bases from V and 0 bases from J, leaving 9 bases between. The CDR3 length is 14 residues. Germline V gene lookup returns CDR1 LGHDT and CDR2 YNNKEL (reference sequence). The CDR3, as DNA: TGTGCCAGCAGCCTACAGGGCATGAACACTGAAGCTTTCTTT. Its protein product is CASSLQGMNTEAFF.

This chain uses TRBV7-2 with TRBJ1-1, with 7 positions matching TRBD1. The trim removed 5 bases at V and 0 bases at J, leaving 9 bases unmatched. CDR3 length: 16 residues. Looked up from germline, CDR1 is SGHTA and CDR2 is FQGNSA. CDR3 amino acids: CASSPGTAYMNTEAFF. CDR3 DNA sequence: TGTGCCAGCAGCCCCGGGACAGCCTACATGAACACTGAAGCTTTCTTT.

The gene calls are TRBV7-6 and TRBJ1-6; 7 positions agree with TRBD1. V was clipped by 1 base and J by 8 bases; unmatched bases: 5. The length of the CDR3 is 15 residues. Germline loops: CDR1 SGHVS, CDR2 FNYEAQ. The CDR3 bases are TGTGCCAGCAGCTTAGGAGGGGGCGCCGATTCACCCCTCCACTTT. This gives the protein CASSLGGGADSPLHF.

V usage is TRBV7-6 and J usage is TRBJ1-3, with a possible D match to TRBD1 (6 bases). Germline V lookup: CDR1 SGHVS, CDR2 FNYEAQ. With 5 bases removed from V and 1 base from J, the gap between germline ends came to 27 bases. CDR3 length: 20 amino acids. CDR3 sequence (DNA): TGTGCCAGCAGCCCTGTGATTGGGGGGGGCTATCTTGGATCTGGAAACACCATATATTTT. Protein: CASSPVIGGGYLGSGNTIYF.

The genes are TRBV23-1 and TRBJ1-5; D uncertain. TRBV23-1 is flagged as an ORF with uncertain function. Trimming removed 2 bases from V and 6 bases from J, with 5 bases in between. The CDR3 is made up of 12 amino acids. The CDR3 bases are TGCGCCAGCAGTCAAATGAGTCAGCCCCAGCATTTT. Translation gives CASSQMSQPQHF.

The rearrangement joins TRBV2 to TRBJ2-2, with 11 nucleotides matching TRBD1. Germline V gives CDR1 SNHLY, CDR2 FYNNEI. The CDR3 is 15 residues long. V lost 7 bases and J lost 11; bases outside the gene matches: 12. DNA of the CDR3: TGTGCCAGCAAGGAGGACAGGGGGCAGGCTGGAGAGCTGTTTTTT. Translation gives CASKEDRGQAGELFF.

V gene TRBV5-1 combines with J gene TRBJ2-5; 10 bases map to TRBD2. This CDR3 is built from 15 residues. The germline V gene encodes CDR1 SGHRS and CDR2 YFSETQ. V gave up 3 bases and J gave up 5 bases; unmatched junction bases: 7. The CDR3 bases are TGCGCCAGCAGCTCGACCGGTAGCGGGGGGGAGACCCAGTACTTC. Its translation: CASSSTGSGGETQYF.

This chain links TRBV2 with TRBJ1-2; D ambiguous. Deletions cut 4 bases from V and 7 bases from J, with 19 bases between. The CDR3 has 15 amino acids. Germline CDR1 is SNHLY and CDR2 is FYNNEI. This chain's CDR3 is CASSVEGRLVSGYTF. Written as DNA, the CDR3 is TGTGCCAGCAGTGTTGAGGGCAGGCTAGTTAGTGGCTACACCTTC.

The chain has TRBV11-1 and TRBJ1-2; 9 nucleotides agree with TRBD1. The germline gives CDR1 SGHAT, CDR2 FQDESV (reference sequence). Losses at the gene ends were 4 bases for V and 8 bases for J; bases not matched to a gene: 8. CDR3 length: 14 residues. CDR3 loop: CASSSPGTGFGYTF. The CDR3 nucleotides are TGTGCCAGCAGCTCACCCGGGACAGGGTTCGGCTACACCTTC.

V gene TRBV7-9 combines with J gene TRBJ1-3; D might be TRBD1 (5 bases). The CDR3 is 15 amino acids. In germline, CDR1 is SEHNR, CDR2 FQNEAQ (reference sequence). Between the trimmed V and J ends, which lost 5 bases and 4 bases, there was a span of 15 bases. The CDR3 sequence: CASSPFRGPGNTIYF. The CDR3 DNA follows: TGTGCCAGCAGCCCCTTTAGGGGCCCAGGAAACACCATATATTTT.

This chain connects TRBV7-2 to TRBJ1-5; D possibly corresponds to TRBD1 (6 bases). Trimming removed 1 base from V and 2 bases from J, with 9 bases in between. The germline CDR1 and CDR2 sequences are SGHTA and FQGNSA. CDR3 length equals 15 residues. For the CDR3, the DNA is TGTGCCAGCAGCTTAGGACAGGCACGCAATCAGCCCCAGCATTTT. It yields the protein CASSLGQARNQPQHF.

The CDR3 is CASSIPRDRLTDTQYF. The CDR3 DNA reads as TGTGCCAGTAGTATCCCCCGGGACAGACTCACAGATACGCAGTATTTT. The V call is TRBV19, the J call TRBJ2-3, with 7 positions matching TRBD1. J was trimmed by 2 bases and V by 3 bases; bases with no gene match: 8. Germline V gene sequence: CDR1 LNHDA, CDR2 SQIVND (reference sequence). This CDR3 region has 16 residues.

The V gene is TRBV18, the J gene TRBJ2-3, with 10 bases matching TRBD1. Trimming cost V 2 bases and J 2 bases; bases outside gene matches: 13. Germline CDR1 reads KGHSH; CDR2 reads LQKENI. The CDR3 runs 19 residues. CDR3 protein: CASSPITTAGTGATDTQYF. CDR3 in DNA: TGTGCCAGCTCACCAATTACGACCGCCGGGACAGGGGCCACAGATACGCAGTATTTT.

The chain combines TRBV2 with TRBJ2-2; 9 bases line up with TRBD1. Germline loops: CDR1 SNHLY, CDR2 FYNNEI. Trimming cost V 3 bases and J 1 base; bases outside gene matches: 3. The CDR3 sequence is 16 residues long. The CDR3, as DNA: TGTGCCAGCAGTGACCGGGACAGGGAGAACACCGGGGAGCTGTTTTTT. As protein: CASSDRDRENTGELFF.

The CDR3 DNA follows: TGTGCCAGCAGCCCGATACAGCTAAACACTGAAGCTTTCTTT. This codes for CASSPIQLNTEAFF. The gene calls are TRBV14 and TRBJ1-1; unclear D gene. Germline CDR1 reads SGHDN; CDR2 reads FVKESK. V was trimmed by 4 bases and J by 2 bases, leaving 11 bases between them. The CDR3 is 14 residues long.

Turning to this clone: Other DNA variants within this sample encode the same CDR3. Written as DNA, the CDR3 is TGTGCCAGCAGCGAACGGCGGATTTCTAACACTGAAGCTTTCTTT. This codes for CASSERRISNTEAFF. The chain uses TRBV2 and TRBJ1-1; D gene ambiguous. This CDR3 is 15 amino acids long. The germline CDR1 and CDR2 sequences are SNHLY and FYNNEI. The V end was cut by 6 bases, the J end by 2 bases, with 16 bases between.

CDR3 coding DNA: TGTGCCAGCAGTTTAACGGGGAAAACTAACTATGGCTACACCTTC. Residues: CASSLTGKTNYGYTF. The chain links TRBV28 to TRBJ1-2; no firm D call. Germline assignment: CDR1 MDHEN and CDR2 SYDVKM. The CDR3 totals 15 residues. V lost 2 bases and J 0 bases, leaving 10 bases between the germline ends.

This sequence joins TRBV6-5 and TRBJ1-2, with 11 bases lining up with TRBD1. Germline CDR1 reads MNHEY; CDR2 reads SVGAGI. The V gene end was trimmed by 6 bases and the J gene end by 8 bases; junction bases not matched to a gene: 8. The CDR3 consists of 14 residues. The CDR3 sequence is CASSPSGTGGGYTF. The DNA for the CDR3 is TGTGCCAGCAGCCCATCCGGGACAGGGGGAGGCTACACCTTC.

This clone was recorded many times. V and J are TRBV4-3 and TRBJ1-4; possible D gene TRBD1, 5 bases. This CDR3 is 15 amino acids long. Germline lookup yields CDR1 LGHNA and CDR2 YSLEER. Between the trimmed V and J ends, which lost 0 bases and 7 bases, there was a span of 12 bases. Here the CDR3 DNA reads TGCGCCAGCAGCCAAGATAAGGGGTTGACTGAAAAACTGTTTTTT. Encoded protein: CASSQDKGLTEKLFF.

V is TRBV5-1 and J is TRBJ2-1, with D uncertain. V was cut by 0 bases and J by 0 bases, with 13 bases left in between. Germline values: CDR1 SGHRS, CDR2 YFSETQ. The CDR3 contains 17 residues. As DNA, the CDR3 is TGCGCCAGCAGCTTGGGGGCCAGTCAGATCTCCTACAATGAGCAGTTCTTC. It specifies CASSLGASQISYNEQFF.

The chain links TRBV15 to TRBJ1-2; D possibly corresponds to TRBD1 (6 bases). V shed 5 bases and J shed 2 bases, with 15 bases lying between them. Germline CDR1 reads LNHNV; CDR2 reads YYDKDF (reference sequence). The CDR3 loop spans 15 amino acids. The CDR3 here is CATSETHRDNYGYTF. DNA for the CDR3: TGTGCCACCAGCGAAACTCACAGGGACAACTATGGCTACACCTTC.

This rearrangement joins TRBV19 to TRBJ1-1; tentatively, D is TRBD1 (5 bases). V shed 7 bases and J shed 3 bases, with 12 bases lying between them. The CDR3 sequence is 13 residues long. Germline V gene lookup returns CDR1 LNHDA and CDR2 SQIVND (reference sequence). The CDR3 nucleotides are TGTGCCAGTAATTTACGGGGGTACACTGAAGCTTTCTTT. It is translated as CASNLRGYTEAFF.

V and J are TRBV7-2 and TRBJ1-1, with D maybe TRBD1 (5 bases). The CDR3 covers 14 residues. The ends were cut back, 1 base at V and 8 bases at J, with 14 bases in the middle. Germline loops: CDR1 SGHTA, CDR2 FQGNSA. The CDR3 nucleotides are TGTGCCAGCAGCTTAGGGGCCTTGGGGCAAGAAGCTTTCTTT. The encoded protein is CASSLGALGQEAFF.

The genes are TRBV6-5 and TRBJ1-1; D is perhaps TRBD1 (6 bases). The length of the CDR3 is 14 residues. Germline values: CDR1 MNHEY, CDR2 SVGAGI. The V end lost 5 bases, the J end lost 2 bases, and 12 bases lay between the germline ends. This CDR3 reads CASSLDRTNTEAFF. The CDR3 DNA is TGTGCCAGCAGTCTCGACAGGACTAACACTGAAGCTTTCTTT.

Details on this clone: This sequence may be a read error, since a much larger clone differs from it by one base. The V and J genes are TRBV5-6 and TRBJ1-4; 9 bases map to TRBD1. The germline CDR1 and CDR2 sequences are SGHDT and YYEEEE. The CDR3 has 14 residues. V shed 6 bases, J shed 7 bases, and the junction held 7 bases outside the gene matches. In nucleotides, the CDR3 is TGTGCCAGCAACTCCGGGACAGGGAGTGAAAAACTGTTTTTT. Translated: CASNSGTGSEKLFF.